Listed below are T cell receptor beta chains from one sample, sequenced in a study of blood T cell repertoires in COVID-19. Clones were sequenced by immunoSEQ multiplex PCR, and TCRdb holds only the in-frame ones, with some missing. The table includes 200,000 to 250,000 clones, 88% detected once. The sample taken for sequencing was PBMCs or T cells enriched from blood (not recorded which). The receptors were sampled from a woman under 40 who had recovered from COVID-19. Each CDR3 is given with its conserved first and last residue. The D gene is left open where the match is weak. The size of a clone is reported for some rows only, either as once, few or many, or as a class for expanded clones.

d_gene: TRBD2; j_gene: TRBJ2-1; v_gene: TRBV19; abundance: NA; CDR3aa: CASTDGTSGGGNEQFF; CDR3nt: TGTGCCAGTACGGACGGGACTAGCGGGGGGGGCAATGAGCAGTTCTTC
d_gene: NA; j_gene: TRBJ1-4; v_gene: TRBV5-8; abundance: NA; CDR3aa: CASSPVQGLGEKLFF; CDR3nt: TGTGCCAGCAGCCCGGTCCAGGGGCTGGGGGAAAAACTGTTTTTT
d_gene: NA; j_gene: TRBJ2-3; v_gene: TRBV27; abundance: NA; CDR3aa: CASSSTSSTDTQYF; CDR3nt: TGTGCCAGCAGTTCTACCTCTAGCACAGATACGCAGTATTTT
d_gene: NA; j_gene: TRBJ1-1; v_gene: TRBV4-2; abundance: NA; CDR3aa: CASSQVQGDFMNTEAFF; CDR3nt: TGTGCCAGCAGCCAAGTCCAAGGAGATTTCATGAACACTGAAGCTTTCTTT
d_gene: NA; j_gene: TRBJ1-4; v_gene: TRBV9; abundance: NA; CDR3aa: CASSVEAATNEKLFF; CDR3nt: TGTGCCAGCAGCGTAGAAGCGGCAACTAATGAAAAACTGTTTTTT
d_gene: TRBD2; j_gene: TRBJ2-1; v_gene: TRBV6-2/TRBV6-3; abundance: NA; CDR3aa: CASSYLPGGARGYNEQFF; CDR3nt: TGTGCCAGCAGTTACCTCCCCGGGGGGGCTAGGGGCTACAATGAGCAGTTCTTC
d_gene: NA; j_gene: TRBJ1-2; v_gene: TRBV6-5; abundance: few; CDR3aa: CASSLREGWYGYTF; CDR3nt: TGTGCCAGCAGTCTCAGGGAGGGTTGGTATGGCTACACCTTC
d_gene: NA; j_gene: TRBJ2-7; v_gene: TRBV19; abundance: few; CDR3aa: CASSNRRQASMGEQYF; CDR3nt: TGTGCCAGTAGTAACCGCAGACAGGCATCAATGGGCGAGCAGTACTTC
d_gene: NA; j_gene: TRBJ1-1; v_gene: TRBV9; abundance: NA; CDR3aa: CASGSGSMNTEAFF; CDR3nt: TGTGCCAGCGGCTCGGGGTCCATGAACACTGAAGCTTTCTTT
d_gene: NA; j_gene: TRBJ2-5; v_gene: TRBV10-3; abundance: NA; CDR3aa: CAISQSGETQYF; CDR3nt: TGTGCCATCAGTCAAAGCGGGGAGACCCAGTACTTC
d_gene: TRBD1; j_gene: TRBJ1-3; v_gene: TRBV7-8; abundance: NA; CDR3aa: CASSPPGQGYGNTIYF; CDR3nt: TGTGCCAGCAGCCCCCCCGGACAGGGGTATGGAAACACCATATATTTT
d_gene: NA; j_gene: TRBJ1-6; v_gene: TRBV3-1/TRBV3-2; abundance: NA; CDR3aa: CASSPYRESYSPLHF; CDR3nt: TGTGCCAGCAGCCCGTACAGGGAATCATATTCACCCCTCCACTTT
d_gene: NA; j_gene: TRBJ1-5; v_gene: TRBV14; abundance: NA; CDR3aa: CASSQGQVHPNSNQPQHF; CDR3nt: TGTGCCAGCAGCCAAGGACAGGTCCACCCCAATAGCAATCAGCCCCAGCATTTT
d_gene: NA; j_gene: TRBJ2-7; v_gene: TRBV4-1; abundance: NA; CDR3aa: CASSQAASGTTYYEQYF; CDR3nt: TGCGCCAGCAGCCAAGCGGCCTCCGGGACAACGTACTACGAGCAGTACTTC
d_gene: TRBD1; j_gene: TRBJ1-1; v_gene: TRBV2; abundance: NA; CDR3aa: CASSWDRVYTEAFF; CDR3nt: TGTGCCAGCAGTTGGGACAGGGTGTACACTGAAGCTTTCTTT
d_gene: TRBD1; j_gene: TRBJ1-1; v_gene: TRBV5-1; abundance: NA; CDR3aa: CASSSTGGTGLEAFF; CDR3nt: TGCGCCAGCAGCTCCACGGGCGGGACAGGGCTCGAAGCTTTCTTT
d_gene: NA; j_gene: TRBJ1-2; v_gene: TRBV4-2; abundance: NA; CDR3aa: CASTQGGASNGYTF; CDR3nt: TGTGCCAGCACCCAAGGGGGAGCTTCAAATGGCTACACCTTC
d_gene: NA; j_gene: TRBJ1-5; v_gene: TRBV4-1; abundance: NA; CDR3aa: CASSQVQGASSNQPQHF; CDR3nt: TGCGCCAGCAGCCAAGTCCAAGGGGCATCTAGCAATCAGCCCCAGCATTTT
d_gene: NA; j_gene: TRBJ2-7; v_gene: TRBV20-1; abundance: NA; CDR3aa: CSASSILTLGYEQYF; CDR3nt: TGCAGTGCTAGTTCTATACTGACCCTAGGCTACGAGCAGTACTTC
d_gene: NA; j_gene: TRBJ1-6; v_gene: TRBV23-1; abundance: NA; CDR3aa: CASSHLGRYNSPLHF; CDR3nt: TGCGCCAGCAGTCATTTGGGCAGGTATAATTCACCCCTCCACTTT
d_gene: NA; j_gene: TRBJ2-7; v_gene: TRBV4-2; abundance: NA; CDR3aa: CASSSGLGPYEQYF; CDR3nt: TGTGCCAGCAGCTCGGGACTTGGGCCCTACGAGCAGTACTTC
d_gene: TRBD2; j_gene: TRBJ2-6; v_gene: TRBV4-1; abundance: NA; CDR3aa: CASSQVLAVISGANVLTF; CDR3nt: TGCGCCAGCAGCCAAGTACTAGCGGTTATCTCTGGGGCCAACGTCCTGACTTTC
d_gene: NA; j_gene: TRBJ2-4; v_gene: TRBV7-6; abundance: NA; CDR3aa: CASSPDSGLENIQYF; CDR3nt: TGTGCCAGCAGCCCGGACAGTGGGCTGGAAAACATTCAGTACTTC
d_gene: NA; j_gene: TRBJ2-1; v_gene: TRBV7-3; abundance: NA; CDR3aa: CASSLIGGAGSYNEQFF; CDR3nt: TGTGCCAGCAGCTTAATTGGCGGGGCGGGCTCCTACAATGAGCAGTTCTTC
d_gene: NA; j_gene: TRBJ2-7; v_gene: TRBV25-1; abundance: NA; CDR3aa: CASSSTGYYEQYF; CDR3nt: TGTGCCAGCAGTTCTACGGGATACTACGAGCAGTACTTC
d_gene: NA; j_gene: TRBJ2-6; v_gene: TRBV2; abundance: few; CDR3aa: CARNDITGSGANVLTF; CDR3nt: TGTGCCAGGAATGATATTACAGGGTCCGGGGCCAACGTCCTGACTTTC
d_gene: TRBD1; j_gene: TRBJ2-2; v_gene: TRBV4-3; abundance: NA; CDR3aa: CASSRRQGPYTGELFF; CDR3nt: TGCGCCAGCAGCCGCAGACAGGGTCCCTACACCGGGGAGCTGTTTTTT
d_gene: NA; j_gene: TRBJ2-7; v_gene: TRBV12-3/TRBV12-4; abundance: NA; CDR3aa: CASSFVLWEQYF; CDR3nt: TGTGCCAGCAGTTTCGTACTCTGGGAGCAGTACTTC
d_gene: TRBD2; j_gene: TRBJ2-3; v_gene: TRBV9; abundance: NA; CDR3aa: CASSALGLAGGPRTDTQYF; CDR3nt: TGTGCCAGCAGCGCCCTGGGACTAGCGGGGGGGCCTAGAACAGATACGCAGTATTTT
d_gene: NA; j_gene: TRBJ1-5; v_gene: TRBV19; abundance: NA; CDR3aa: CASSIGGSGQPQHF; CDR3nt: TGTGCCAGTAGTATAGGAGGGTCGGGACAGCCCCAGCATTTT
d_gene: NA; j_gene: TRBJ2-1; v_gene: TRBV6-6; abundance: NA; CDR3aa: CASTYSIRPPTNEQFF; CDR3nt: TGTGCCAGCACTTACTCGATCCGTCCGCCCACTAATGAGCAGTTCTTC
d_gene: NA; j_gene: TRBJ1-6; v_gene: TRBV18; abundance: NA; CDR3aa: CASSPGGADSPLHF; CDR3nt: TGTGCCAGCTCACCAGGGGGGGCTGATTCACCCCTCCACTTT
d_gene: TRBD1; j_gene: TRBJ2-3; v_gene: TRBV5-3; abundance: NA; CDR3aa: CARSLQGGFTDTQYF; CDR3nt: TGTGCCAGAAGCTTGCAAGGGGGCTTCACAGATACGCAGTATTTT
d_gene: NA; j_gene: TRBJ1-1; v_gene: TRBV5-6; abundance: NA; CDR3aa: CASSFGRDTEAFF; CDR3nt: TGTGCCAGCAGCTTTGGGCGAGACACTGAAGCTTTCTTT
d_gene: TRBD1; j_gene: TRBJ2-1; v_gene: TRBV15; abundance: NA; CDR3aa: CASRDRAYNEQFF; CDR3nt: TGTGCCAGCCGGGACAGGGCCTACAATGAGCAGTTCTTC
d_gene: NA; j_gene: TRBJ1-3; v_gene: TRBV11-2; abundance: NA; CDR3aa: CASSRTDSGNTIYF; CDR3nt: TGTGCCAGCAGCCGGACAGACTCTGGAAACACCATATATTTT
d_gene: TRBD1; j_gene: TRBJ2-7; v_gene: TRBV4-1; abundance: NA; CDR3aa: CASSQGQGAEQYF; CDR3nt: TGCGCCAGCAGCCAGGGACAGGGGGCCGAGCAGTACTTC